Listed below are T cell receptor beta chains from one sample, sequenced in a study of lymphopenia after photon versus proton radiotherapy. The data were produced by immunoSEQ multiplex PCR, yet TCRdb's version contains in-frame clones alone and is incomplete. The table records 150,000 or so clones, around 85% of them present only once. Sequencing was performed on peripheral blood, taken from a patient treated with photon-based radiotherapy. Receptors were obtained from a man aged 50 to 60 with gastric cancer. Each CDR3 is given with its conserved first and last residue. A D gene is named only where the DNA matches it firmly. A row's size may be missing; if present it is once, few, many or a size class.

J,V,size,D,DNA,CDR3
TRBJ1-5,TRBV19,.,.,TGTGCCAGTAGTATAGACGGAGGCAATCAGCCCCAGCATTTT,CASSIDGGNQPQHF
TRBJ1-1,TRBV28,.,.,TGTGCCAGCAGTTCCGACGCTGAAGCTTTCTTT,CASSSDAEAFF
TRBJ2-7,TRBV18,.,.,TGTGCCAGCTCACCACCGGGCGCCAGCGGCTACGAGCAGTACTTC,CASSPPGASGYEQYF
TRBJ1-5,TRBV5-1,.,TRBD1,TGCGCCAGCAGCCTGGAGGCAGGGGGCGGACAGCCCCAGCATTTT,CASSLEAGGGQPQHF
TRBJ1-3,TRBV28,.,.,TGTGCCAGCAGTTCACAGGGAACTGGAAACACCATATATTTT,CASSSQGTGNTIYF
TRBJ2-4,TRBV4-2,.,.,TGTGCCAGCAGCCATAGTCCCCAGGTGAGTGGGGCCAAAAACATTCAGTACTTC,CASSHSPQVSGAKNIQYF
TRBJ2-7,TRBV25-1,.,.,TGTGCCAGCAGTGAGTCACCCCTGGGTGACGAGCAGTACTTC,CASSESPLGDEQYF
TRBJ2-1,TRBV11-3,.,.,TGTGCCAGCAGCTTAGCTGCAGGGGTCTACAATGAGCAGTTCTTC,CASSLAAGVYNEQFF
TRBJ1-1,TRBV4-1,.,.,TGCGCCAGCAGCCAAGATTCCCCTCTCGTGGTGAACACTGAAGCTTTCTTT,CASSQDSPLVVNTEAFF
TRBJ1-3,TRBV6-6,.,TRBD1,TGTGCCAGCACAGTACAGGGGAAAGGAAACACCATATATTTT,CASTVQGKGNTIYF
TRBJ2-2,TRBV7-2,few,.,TGTGCCAGCAGCTTAGCTCCCCCCGGGCCTTCGAACACCGGGGAGCTGTTTTTT,CASSLAPPGPSNTGELFF
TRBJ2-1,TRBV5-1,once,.,TGCGCCAGCAGCTTAGCTAGCTCCTACAATGAGCAGTTCTTC,CASSLASSYNEQFF
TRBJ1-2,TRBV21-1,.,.,TGTGCCAGCAGCCTTCACAGGTATGGCTACACCTTC,CASSLHRYGYTF
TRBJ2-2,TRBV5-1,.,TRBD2,TGCGCCAGCAGCTTCGGACTAGGTGACACCGGGGAGCTGTTTTTT,CASSFGLGDTGELFF
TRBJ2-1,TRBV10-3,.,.,TGTGCCACCGGCTTGGTATCGGCCCAGGATGAGCAGTTCTTC,CATGLVSAQDEQFF
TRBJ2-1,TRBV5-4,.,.,TGTGCCAGCAGCTTATCTAGCGTTCGTAGCTCCTACAATGAGCAGTTCTTC,CASSLSSVRSSYNEQFF
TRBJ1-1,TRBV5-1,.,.,TGCGCCAGCAGCTGGGGAGACGATAAGTACACTGAAGCTTTCTTT,CASSWGDDKYTEAFF
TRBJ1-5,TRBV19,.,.,TGTGCCAGTAGGTTTCGGGGGCAAGGACAGCCCCAGCATTTT,CASRFRGQGQPQHF
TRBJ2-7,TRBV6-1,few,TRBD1,TGTGCCAGCAGTGTACAGGGGGCCGCTACCTACGAGCAGTACTTC,CASSVQGAATYEQYF
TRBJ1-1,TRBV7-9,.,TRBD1,TGTGCCAGCAGATCCGCCGGGACAGACACTGAAGCTTTCTTT,CASRSAGTDTEAFF
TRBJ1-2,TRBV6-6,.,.,TGTGCCAGCAGTTTGGGAGGGACTAACTATGGCTACACCTTC,CASSLGGTNYGYTF
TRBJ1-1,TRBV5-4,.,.,TGTGCCAGCAGCTTTGCAGGAACCGCTGAAGCTTTCTTT,CASSFAGTAEAFF
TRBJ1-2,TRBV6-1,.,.,TGTGCCAGCAGGGGGTACGATAACTATGGCTACACCTTC,CASRGYDNYGYTF
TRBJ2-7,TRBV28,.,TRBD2,TGTGCCAGCAGTTCGTGGGACCTACTAGCGGGAGACCACGAGCAGTACTTC,CASSSWDLLAGDHEQYF
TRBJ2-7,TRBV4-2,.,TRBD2,TGTGCCAGCAGCCACCCCGGGGCTAGCGGTTACGAGCAGTACTTC,CASSHPGASGYEQYF
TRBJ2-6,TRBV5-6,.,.,TGTGCCAGCAGCCCCCCCAACTCTGGGGCCAACGTCCTGACTTTC,CASSPPNSGANVLTF
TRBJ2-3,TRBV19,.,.,TGTGCCAGTAGCCCCACAGGGAGCACAGATACGCAGTATTTT,CASSPTGSTDTQYF
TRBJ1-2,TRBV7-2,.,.,TGTGCCAGCAGCCTGGGAGGGCTTAACTATGGCTACACCTTC,CASSLGGLNYGYTF
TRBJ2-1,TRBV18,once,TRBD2,TGTGCCAGCTCACCACCGACGCGGGGGGTCGAGGATGAGCAGTTCTTC,CASSPPTRGVEDEQFF
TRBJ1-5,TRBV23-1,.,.,TGCGCCAGCACTTCAAAGAGAGGGTCAGGCAATCAGCCCCAGCATTTT,CASTSKRGSGNQPQHF
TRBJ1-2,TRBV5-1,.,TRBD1,TGCGCCAGCAGTTCATCCCCAGGGGGCTTCAACTATGGCTACACCTTC,CASSSSPGGFNYGYTF
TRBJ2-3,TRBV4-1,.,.,TGCGCCAGCAGCCGCTTCCCGGGGGCCTCTAGCACAGATACGCAGTATTTT,CASSRFPGASSTDTQYF
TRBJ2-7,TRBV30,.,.,TGTGCCTGGAGTGTAGGCCCAGTTGTAAACGAGCAGTACTTC,CAWSVGPVVNEQYF
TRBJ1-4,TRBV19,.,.,TGTGCCAGTAGTTCCGCGGACGATGAAAAACTGTTTTTT,CASSSADDEKLFF
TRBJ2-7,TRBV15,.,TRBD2,TGTGCCACCAGCAGGGGACTAGCGAGCTCCTACGAGCAGTACTTC,CATSRGLASSYEQYF
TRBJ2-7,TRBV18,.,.,TGTGCCAGCTCACCACAACAGGGGAGGTCGTCGGACGAGCAGTACTTC,CASSPQQGRSSDEQYF
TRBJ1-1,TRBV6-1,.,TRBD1,TGTGCCAGCAGTGCCTCGAGGGGGCAGGGGAACACTGAAGCTTTCTTT,CASSASRGQGNTEAFF
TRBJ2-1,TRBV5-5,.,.,TGTGCCAGCAGTGGCCGGGAGCAGTTCTTC,CASSGREQFF
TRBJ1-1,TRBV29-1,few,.,TGCAGCGTACGGACACACCCGAACACTGAAGCTTTCTTT,CSVRTHPNTEAFF
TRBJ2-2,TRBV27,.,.,TGTGCCAGCAGGGACGGGACGAACACCGGGGAGCTGTTTTTT,CASRDGTNTGELFF
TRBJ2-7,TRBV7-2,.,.,TGTGCCAGCAGCTTAGACCGGGATAGTTACGAGCAGTACTTC,CASSLDRDSYEQYF
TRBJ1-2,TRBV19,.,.,TGTGCCAGTACTATCTCAGGGGCGCAGAACTATGGCTACACCTTC,CASTISGAQNYGYTF
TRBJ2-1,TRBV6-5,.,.,TGTGCCAGCAGCGGGGGAGGCAATGAGCAGTTCTTC,CASSGGGNEQFF
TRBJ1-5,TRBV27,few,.,TGTGCCAGCAGTTTATGGGGGGATAATCAGCCCCAGCATTTT,CASSLWGDNQPQHF
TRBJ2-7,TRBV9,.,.,TGTGCCAGCAGCGTAGGACGGACTTTTACCTACGAGCAGTACTTC,CASSVGRTFTYEQYF
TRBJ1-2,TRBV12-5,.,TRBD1,TGTGCTAGTGCACCCGCTCCCCTGACAGGGTATGGCTACACCTTC,CASAPAPLTGYGYTF
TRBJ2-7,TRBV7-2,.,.,TGTGCCAGCAGCTTAGATAGCCGGACTCGTAGGACCTACGAGCAGTACTTC,CASSLDSRTRRTYEQYF
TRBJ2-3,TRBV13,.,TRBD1,TGTGCCAGCAGCTCCGGACAGGGCTTCACAGATACGCAGTATTTT,CASSSGQGFTDTQYF
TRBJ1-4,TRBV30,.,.,TGTGCCTGGAGTGCCGGGGGGGGCTATGAAAAACTGTTTTTT,CAWSAGGGYEKLFF
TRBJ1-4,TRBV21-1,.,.,TGTGCCAGCAGCCCGGGGGAGGTGATAAACCATGATGAAAAACTGTTTTTT,CASSPGEVINHDEKLFF
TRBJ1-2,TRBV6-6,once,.,TGTGCCAGCAGTTACTCGGCAGCCTATGGCTACACCTTC,CASSYSAAYGYTF
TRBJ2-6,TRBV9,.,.,TGTGCCAGCAGCGCGGTGGGAAGGGCCAACGTCCTGACTTTC,CASSAVGRANVLTF
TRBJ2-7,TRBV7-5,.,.,TGTGTCAGAAGCCACCCACGAGACGAGCAGTACTTC,CVRSHPRDEQYF
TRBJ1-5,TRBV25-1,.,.,TGTGCCAGCAGTGCAAACAGGTACAATCAGCCCCAGCATTTT,CASSANRYNQPQHF
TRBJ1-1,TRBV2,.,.,TGTGCCAGCAGGGGGCGGGGTGAAGCTTTCTTT,CASRGRGEAFF